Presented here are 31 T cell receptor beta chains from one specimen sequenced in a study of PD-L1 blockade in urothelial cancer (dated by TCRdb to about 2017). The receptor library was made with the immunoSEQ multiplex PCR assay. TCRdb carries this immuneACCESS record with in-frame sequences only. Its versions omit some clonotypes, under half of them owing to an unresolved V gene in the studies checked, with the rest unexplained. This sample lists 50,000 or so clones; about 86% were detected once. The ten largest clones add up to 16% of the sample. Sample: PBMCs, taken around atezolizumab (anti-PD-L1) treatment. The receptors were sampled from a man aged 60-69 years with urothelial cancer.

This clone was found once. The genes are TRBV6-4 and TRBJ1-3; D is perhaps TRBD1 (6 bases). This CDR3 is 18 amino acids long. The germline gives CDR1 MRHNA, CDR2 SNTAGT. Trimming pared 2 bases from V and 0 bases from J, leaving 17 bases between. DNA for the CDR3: TGTGCCAGCAGTGACGAAGGACAGAGAAACCTCTCTGGAAACACCATATATTTT. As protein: CASSDEGQRNLSGNTIYF.

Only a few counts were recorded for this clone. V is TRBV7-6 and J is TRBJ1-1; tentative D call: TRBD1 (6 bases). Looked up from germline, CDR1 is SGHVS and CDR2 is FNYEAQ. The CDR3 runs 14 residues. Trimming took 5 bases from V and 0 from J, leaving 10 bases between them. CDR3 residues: CASSMGAVNTEAFF. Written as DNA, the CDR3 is TGTGCCAGCAGCATGGGGGCAGTGAACACTGAAGCTTTCTTT.

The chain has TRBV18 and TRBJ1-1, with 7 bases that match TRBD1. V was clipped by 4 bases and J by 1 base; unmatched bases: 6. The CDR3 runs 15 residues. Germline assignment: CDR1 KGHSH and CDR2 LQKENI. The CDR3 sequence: CASSRTGTANTEAFF. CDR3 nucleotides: TGTGCCAGCTCACGTACCGGGACAGCGAACACTGAAGCTTTCTTT.

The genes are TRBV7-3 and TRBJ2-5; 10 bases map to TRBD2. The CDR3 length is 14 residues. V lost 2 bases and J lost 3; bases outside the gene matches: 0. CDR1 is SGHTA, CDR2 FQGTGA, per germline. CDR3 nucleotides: TGTGCCAGCAGCTTAGGGACTAGCGAAGAGACCCAGTACTTC. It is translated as CASSLGTSEETQYF.

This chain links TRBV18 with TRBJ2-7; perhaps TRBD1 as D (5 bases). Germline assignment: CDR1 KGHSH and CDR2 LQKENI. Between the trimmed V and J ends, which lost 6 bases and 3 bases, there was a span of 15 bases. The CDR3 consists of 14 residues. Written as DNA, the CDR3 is TGTGCCAGCTCTCACGACAGTTTGAGCTACGAGCAGTACTTC. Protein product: CASSHDSLSYEQYF.

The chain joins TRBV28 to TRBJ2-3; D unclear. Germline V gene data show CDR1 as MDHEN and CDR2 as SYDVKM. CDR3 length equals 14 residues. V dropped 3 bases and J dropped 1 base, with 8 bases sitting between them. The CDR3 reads CASSFTGGTDTQYF. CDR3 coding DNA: TGTGCCAGCAGTTTCACCGGAGGCACAGATACGCAGTATTTT.

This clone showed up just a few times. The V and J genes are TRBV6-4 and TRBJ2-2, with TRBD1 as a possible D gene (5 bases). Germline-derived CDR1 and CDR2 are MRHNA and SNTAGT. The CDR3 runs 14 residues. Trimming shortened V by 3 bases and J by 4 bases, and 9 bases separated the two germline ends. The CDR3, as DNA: TGTGCCAGCAGTGAGGGGCATAGCACCGGGGAGCTGTTTTTT. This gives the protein CASSEGHSTGELFF.

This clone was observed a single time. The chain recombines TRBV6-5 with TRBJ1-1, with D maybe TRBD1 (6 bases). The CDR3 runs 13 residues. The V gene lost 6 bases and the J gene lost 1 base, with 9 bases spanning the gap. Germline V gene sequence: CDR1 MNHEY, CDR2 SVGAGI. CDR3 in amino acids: CASSQGQNTEAFF. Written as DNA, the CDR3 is TGTGCCAGCAGCCAGGGACAGAACACTGAAGCTTTCTTT.

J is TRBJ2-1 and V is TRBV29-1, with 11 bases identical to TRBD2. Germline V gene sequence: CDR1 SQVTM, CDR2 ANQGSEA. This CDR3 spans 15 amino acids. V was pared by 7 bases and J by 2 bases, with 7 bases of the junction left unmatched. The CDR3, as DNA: TGCAGCGCCGGTGAACTAGCGGGAGCCTACAATGAGCAGTTCTTC. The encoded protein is CSAGELAGAYNEQFF.

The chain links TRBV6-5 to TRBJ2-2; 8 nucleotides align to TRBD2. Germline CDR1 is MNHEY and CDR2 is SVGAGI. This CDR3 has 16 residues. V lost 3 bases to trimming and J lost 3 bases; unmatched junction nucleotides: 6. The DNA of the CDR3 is TGTGCCAGCAGTTATATCAGCGGGAGTGACACCGGGGAGCTGTTTTTT. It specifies CASSYISGSDTGELFF.

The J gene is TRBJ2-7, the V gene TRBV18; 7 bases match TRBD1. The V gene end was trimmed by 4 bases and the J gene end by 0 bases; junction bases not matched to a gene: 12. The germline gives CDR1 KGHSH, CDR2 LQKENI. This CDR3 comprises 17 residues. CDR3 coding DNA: TGTGCCAGCTCACAGGGCTCGGGACAGTCGTTCTCCTACGAGCAGTACTTC. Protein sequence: CASSQGSGQSFSYEQYF. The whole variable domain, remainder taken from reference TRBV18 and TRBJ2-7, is NAGVMQNPRHLVRRRGQEARLRCSPMKGHSHVYWYRQLPEEGLKFMVYLQKENIIDESGMPKERFSAEFPKEGPSILRIQQVVRGDSAAYFCASSQGSGQSFSYEQYFGPGTRLTVT.

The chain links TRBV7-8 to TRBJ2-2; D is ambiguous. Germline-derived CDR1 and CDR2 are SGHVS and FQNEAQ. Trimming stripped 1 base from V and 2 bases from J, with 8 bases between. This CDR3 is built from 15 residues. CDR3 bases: TGTGCCAGCAGCTTAGGTACACCCAACACCGGGGAGCTGTTTTTT. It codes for CASSLGTPNTGELFF.

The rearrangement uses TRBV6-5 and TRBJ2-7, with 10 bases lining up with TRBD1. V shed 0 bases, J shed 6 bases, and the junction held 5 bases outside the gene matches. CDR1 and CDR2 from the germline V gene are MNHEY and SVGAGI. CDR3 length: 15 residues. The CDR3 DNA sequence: TGTGCCAGCAGTTACTCTTGGGACAGGGGCCTCGAGCAGTACTTC. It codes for CASSYSWDRGLEQYF.

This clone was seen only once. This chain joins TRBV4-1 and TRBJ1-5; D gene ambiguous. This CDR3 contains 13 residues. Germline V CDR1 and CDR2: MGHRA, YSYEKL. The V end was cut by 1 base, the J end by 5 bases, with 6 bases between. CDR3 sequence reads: CASSQAEDQPQHF. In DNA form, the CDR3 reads TGCGCCAGCAGCCAAGCAGAAGATCAGCCCCAGCATTTT.

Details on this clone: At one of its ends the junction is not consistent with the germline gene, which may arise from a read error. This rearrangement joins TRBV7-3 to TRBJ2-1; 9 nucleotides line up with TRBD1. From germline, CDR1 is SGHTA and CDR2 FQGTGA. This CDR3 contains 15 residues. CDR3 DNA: TGTGCCAGCAGCTTCGGACAGGGGTCCTTCAATGAGCAGTTCTTC. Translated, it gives CASSFGQGSFNEQFF.

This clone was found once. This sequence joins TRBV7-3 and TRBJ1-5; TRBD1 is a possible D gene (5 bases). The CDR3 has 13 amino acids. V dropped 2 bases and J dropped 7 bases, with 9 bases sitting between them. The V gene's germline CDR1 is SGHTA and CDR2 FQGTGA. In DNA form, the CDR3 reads TGTGCCAGCAGCTTATTCCAGGGCCAGCCCCAGCATTTT. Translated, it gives CASSLFQGQPQHF.

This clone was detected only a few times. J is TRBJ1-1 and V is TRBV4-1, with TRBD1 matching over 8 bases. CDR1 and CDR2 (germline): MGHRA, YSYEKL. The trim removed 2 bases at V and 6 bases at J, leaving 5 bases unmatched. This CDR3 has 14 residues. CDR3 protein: CASSQLTGVAEAFF. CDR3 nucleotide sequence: TGCGCCAGCAGCCAATTGACAGGGGTTGCTGAAGCTTTCTTT.

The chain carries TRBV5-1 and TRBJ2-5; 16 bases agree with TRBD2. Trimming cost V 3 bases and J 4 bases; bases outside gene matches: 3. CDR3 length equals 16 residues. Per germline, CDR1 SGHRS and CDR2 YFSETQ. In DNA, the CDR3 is TGCGCCAGCAGCTGGGGACTAGCGGGAGGGGGAGAGACCCAGTACTTC. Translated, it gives CASSWGLAGGGETQYF.

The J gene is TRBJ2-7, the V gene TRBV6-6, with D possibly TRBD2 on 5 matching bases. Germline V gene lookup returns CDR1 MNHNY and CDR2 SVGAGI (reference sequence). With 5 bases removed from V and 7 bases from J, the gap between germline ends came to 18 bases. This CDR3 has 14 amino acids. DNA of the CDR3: TGTGCCAGCAGTACACGCACCACTACGGGGGAGCAGTACTTC. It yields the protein CASSTRTTTGEQYF.

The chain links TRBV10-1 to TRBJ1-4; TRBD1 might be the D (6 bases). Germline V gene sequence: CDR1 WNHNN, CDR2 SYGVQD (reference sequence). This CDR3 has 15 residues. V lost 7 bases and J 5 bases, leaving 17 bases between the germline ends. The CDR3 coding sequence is TGCGCCAGCAAATCCGGGCGGGGGCTAAATGAAAAACTGTTTTTT. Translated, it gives CASKSGRGLNEKLFF.

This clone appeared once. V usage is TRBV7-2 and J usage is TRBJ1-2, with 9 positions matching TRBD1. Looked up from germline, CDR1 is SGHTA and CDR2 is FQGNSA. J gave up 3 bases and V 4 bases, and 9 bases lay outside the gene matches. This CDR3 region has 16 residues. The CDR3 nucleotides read TGTGCCAGCAGCTCCACACCCGGGACAGGGTACTATGGCTACACCTTC. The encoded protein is CASSSTPGTGYYGYTF.

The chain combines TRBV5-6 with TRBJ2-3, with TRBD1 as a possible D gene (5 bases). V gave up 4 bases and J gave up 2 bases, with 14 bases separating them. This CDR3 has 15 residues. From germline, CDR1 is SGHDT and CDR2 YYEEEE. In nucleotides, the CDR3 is TGTGCCAGCAGCCTACGGACAATGTTCACAGATACGCAGTATTTT. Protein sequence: CASSLRTMFTDTQYF.

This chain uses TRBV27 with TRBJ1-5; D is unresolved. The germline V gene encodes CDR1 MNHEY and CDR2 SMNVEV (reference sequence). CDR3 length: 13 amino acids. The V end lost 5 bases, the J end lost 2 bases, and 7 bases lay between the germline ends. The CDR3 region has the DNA TGTGCCAGCAGTAATCGGGGCAATCAGCCCCAGCATTTT. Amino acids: CASSNRGNQPQHF.

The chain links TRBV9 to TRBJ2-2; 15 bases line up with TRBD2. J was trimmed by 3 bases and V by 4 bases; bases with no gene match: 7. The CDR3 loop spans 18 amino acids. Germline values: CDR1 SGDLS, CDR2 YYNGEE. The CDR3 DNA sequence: TGTGCCAGCAGCAAGGGACTAGCGGGAGGTTTGGACACCGGGGAGCTGTTTTTT. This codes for CASSKGLAGGLDTGELFF.

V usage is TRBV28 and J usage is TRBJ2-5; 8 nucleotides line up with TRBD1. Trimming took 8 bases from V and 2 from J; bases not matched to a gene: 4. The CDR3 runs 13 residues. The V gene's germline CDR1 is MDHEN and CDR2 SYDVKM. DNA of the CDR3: TGTGCCAGCCACAGGGGGGAGCAAGAGACCCAGTACTTC. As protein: CASHRGEQETQYF.

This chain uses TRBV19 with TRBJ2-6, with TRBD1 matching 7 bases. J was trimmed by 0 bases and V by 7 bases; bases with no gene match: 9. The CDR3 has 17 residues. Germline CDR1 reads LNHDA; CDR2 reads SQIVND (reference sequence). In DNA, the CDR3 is TGTGCCAGTAACACAGGGGCCCTCAGCTCTGGGGCCAACGTCCTGACTTTC. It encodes CASNTGALSSGANVLTF.

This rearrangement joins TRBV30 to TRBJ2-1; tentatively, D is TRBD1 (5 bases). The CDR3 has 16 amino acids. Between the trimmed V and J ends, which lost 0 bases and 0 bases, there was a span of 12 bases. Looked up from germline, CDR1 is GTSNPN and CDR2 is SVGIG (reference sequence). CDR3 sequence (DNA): TGTGCCTGGAGTGTAGGGGCAAGTAGCTCCTACAATGAGCAGTTCTTC. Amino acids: CAWSVGASSSYNEQFF.

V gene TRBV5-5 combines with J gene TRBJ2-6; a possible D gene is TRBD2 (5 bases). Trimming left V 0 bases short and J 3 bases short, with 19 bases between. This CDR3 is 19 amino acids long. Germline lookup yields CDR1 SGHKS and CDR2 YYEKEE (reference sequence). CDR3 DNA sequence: TGTGCCAGCAGCTTGGGACCGGCGGGCGCCTTGGGTGGGGCCAACGTCCTGACTTTC. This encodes CASSLGPAGALGGANVLTF. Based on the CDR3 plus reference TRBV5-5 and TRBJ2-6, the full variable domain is DAGVTQSPTHLIKTRGQQVTLRCSPISGHKSVSWYQQVLGQGPQFIFQYYEKEERGRGNFPDRFSARQFPNYSSELNVNALLLGDSALYLCASSLGPAGALGGANVLTFGAGSRLTVL.

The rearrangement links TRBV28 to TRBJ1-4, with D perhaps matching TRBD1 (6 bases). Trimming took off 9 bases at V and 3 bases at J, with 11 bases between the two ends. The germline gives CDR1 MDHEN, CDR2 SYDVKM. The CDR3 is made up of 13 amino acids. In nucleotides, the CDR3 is TGTGCCAGTACGACAGGAGCTAATGAAAAACTGTTTTTT. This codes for CASTTGANEKLFF.

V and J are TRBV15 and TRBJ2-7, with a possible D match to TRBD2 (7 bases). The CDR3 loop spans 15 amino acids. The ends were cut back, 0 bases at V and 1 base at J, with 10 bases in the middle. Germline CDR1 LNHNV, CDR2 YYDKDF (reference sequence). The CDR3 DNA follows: TGTGCCACCAGCAGAGATAGGGGGGGTTCCTACGAGCAGTACTTC. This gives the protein CATSRDRGGSYEQYF. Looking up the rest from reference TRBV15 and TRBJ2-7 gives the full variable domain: DAMVIQNPRYQVTQFGKPVTLSCSQTLNHNVMYWYQQKSSQAPKLLFHYYDKDFNNEADTPDNFQSRRPNTSFCFLDIRSPGLGDTAMYLCATSRDRGGSYEQYFGPGTRLTVT.

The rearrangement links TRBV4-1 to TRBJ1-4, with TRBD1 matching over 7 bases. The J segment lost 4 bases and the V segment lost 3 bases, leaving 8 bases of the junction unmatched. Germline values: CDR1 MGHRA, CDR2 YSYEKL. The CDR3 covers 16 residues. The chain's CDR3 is CASSQGPNRGNEKLFF. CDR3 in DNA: TGCGCCAGCAGCCAGGGCCCAAACAGGGGTAATGAAAAACTGTTTTTT.